The present T cell receptor beta chain was sequenced within a study of T cells after yellow fever vaccination. Findings of the study overall: The secondary response peaked faster, at day 5 versus 15, but was weaker.

A note on this clonotype: Its antigen remains unknown.

V gave up 6 bases and J gave up 3 bases; unmatched junction bases: 8. This CDR3 has 15 amino acids. The germline V gene has CDR1 KGHSH and CDR2 LQKENI. TCRdb reanalysed the 5' RACE reads using MiXCR and keeps one entry per CDR3 protein. The repertoire includes hundreds of thousands of distinct CDR3 sequences, around an eighth of them detected once, and roughly 13% sits in the top ten. The specimen was PBMCs, collected on the day of the yellow fever booster vaccination. The TCR comes from a man in his thirties or forties who received the YFV17D yellow fever vaccine. The V and J genes are TRBV18 and TRBJ1-2, with 9 bases identical to TRBD1. The CDR3 nucleotides read TGTGCCAGCTCTCCGGGACAGGGCACGCACTATGGCTACACCTTC. It encodes CASSPGQGTHYGYTF.